What follows are 24 T cell receptor beta chains derived from one specimen sequenced in a study of blood T cell repertoires in COVID-19. Generated by immunoSEQ multiplex PCR, the TCRdb table keeps only in-frame clones and is missing some. The sample consists of some 76,000 clones, 85% to 90% of them appearing once. Sequencing input: peripheral blood. The source is a man in his sixties with acute or convalescent COVID-19.

This rearrangement joins TRBV2 to TRBJ1-2, with D perhaps matching TRBD1 (6 bases). The length of the CDR3 is 14 residues. Trimming left V 2 bases short and J 3 bases short, with 10 bases between. Germline CDR1 and CDR2: SNHLY and FYNNEI. CDR3 bases: TGTGCCAGCAGTGAAAGGGGGTTCCACTATGGCTACACCTTC. This translates into CASSERGFHYGYTF.

The chain uses TRBV5-1 and TRBJ2-3, with D perhaps matching TRBD2 (5 bases). Between the trimmed V and J ends, which lost 0 bases and 14 bases, there was a span of 13 bases. Per germline, CDR1 SGHRS and CDR2 YFSETQ. The CDR3 is made up of 12 amino acids. The CDR3 loop reads CASSLAGNEGYF. Here the CDR3 DNA reads TGCGCCAGCAGCTTGGCCGGTAACGAGGGGTATTTT.

The chain joins TRBV3-1 (or the pseudogene TRBV3-2) to TRBJ2-2, with 9 bases matching TRBD1. Germline lookup yields CDR1 LGHDT and CDR2 YNNKEL (reference sequence). This CDR3 has 16 amino acids. With 0 bases clipped from V and 5 bases from J, the junction kept 4 bases outside the gene matches. This chain's CDR3 is CASSQEIGTGTGELFF. The CDR3 DNA reads TGTGCCAGCAGCCAAGAGATCGGGACAGGGACCGGGGAGCTGTTTTTT.

The chain employs TRBV19 and TRBJ1-4; D is unresolved. The germline V gene encodes CDR1 LNHDA and CDR2 SQIVND (reference sequence). The CDR3 runs 16 residues. Trimming took 6 bases from V and 5 from J, leaving 19 bases between them. Here the CDR3 reads CASSWASGGPNEKLFF. CDR3 coding DNA: TGTGCCAGTAGCTGGGCTTCTGGAGGACCAAATGAAAAACTGTTTTTT.

This clone was seen just once. The V gene is TRBV27, the J gene TRBJ1-3; a possible D gene is TRBD1 (5 bases). The CDR3 runs to 16 residues. Trimming shortened V by 6 bases and J by 0 bases, and 15 bases separated the two germline ends. Per the germline V gene, CDR1 is MNHEY and CDR2 is SMNVEV (reference sequence). The CDR3 nucleotides read TGTGCCAGCAGGGGGCTACAGGCCTCCTCTGGAAACACCATATATTTT. Translating it yields CASRGLQASSGNTIYF.

V gene TRBV7-3 combines with J gene TRBJ2-7, with TRBD2 identical over 9 bases. The CDR3 is 16 amino acids. Germline-derived CDR1 and CDR2 are SGHTA and FQGTGA. Unmatched junction bases numbered 6, after V lost 0 bases and J lost 3 bases. CDR3 protein: CASSLTGGSGSYEQYF. DNA of the CDR3: TGTGCCAGCAGCTTAACAGGTGGTAGCGGGAGCTACGAGCAGTACTTC.

The chain uses TRBV19 and TRBJ2-5; TRBD1 agrees at 8 bases. The CDR3 has 16 amino acids. V shed 3 bases and J 5 bases; nucleotides not matched to a gene: 11. Per germline, CDR1 LNHDA and CDR2 SQIVND (reference sequence). CDR3 DNA: TGTGCCAGTAGTATGACAGGGGATGGACCTGGGGAGACCCAGTACTTC. This translates into CASSMTGDGPGETQYF.

The chain uses TRBV11-2 and TRBJ2-5; 12 bases align to TRBD2. Germline CDR1 is SGHAT and CDR2 is FQNNGV. J lost 4 bases, V lost 1 base, and 13 bases had no gene match. The length of the CDR3 is 19 residues. The CDR3: CASSLALTSGSRIGETQYF. Written as DNA, the CDR3 is TGTGCCAGCAGCTTAGCTCTGACTAGCGGGAGTAGGATAGGAGAGACCCAGTACTTC.

The rearrangement uses TRBV19 and TRBJ1-5; tentative D call: TRBD1 (6 bases). The CDR3 consists of 16 residues. Germline assignment: CDR1 LNHDA and CDR2 SQIVND (reference sequence). V lost 8 bases, J lost 5 bases, and 22 bases lay in between. The CDR3 spells CASEGAWGGDYQPQHF. The DNA for the CDR3 is TGTGCCAGTGAAGGGGCTTGGGGGGGCGATTATCAGCCCCAGCATTTT. Full variable domain (outside the CDR3, taken from reference TRBV19 and TRBJ1-5): DGGITQSPKYLFRKEGQNVTLSCEQNLNHDAMYWYRQDPGQGLRLIYYSQIVNDFQKGDIAEGYSVSREKKESFPLTVTSAQKNPTAFYLCASEGAWGGDYQPQHFGDGTRLSIL.

This rearrangement joins TRBV18 to TRBJ2-3; TRBD1 might be the D (6 bases). V gave up 5 bases and J gave up 0 bases, with 15 bases separating them. This CDR3 spans 16 amino acids. Germline loops: CDR1 KGHSH, CDR2 LQKENI. The CDR3 loop reads CASSSTRGVSTDTQYF. DNA of the CDR3: TGTGCCAGCTCATCCACCAGGGGCGTTAGCACAGATACGCAGTATTTT.

This chain uses TRBV28 with TRBJ1-1; the match to TRBD1 covers 7 bases. J gave up 1 base and V 2 bases, and 4 bases lay outside the gene matches. From germline, CDR1 is MDHEN and CDR2 SYDVKM. There are 15 residues in the CDR3. This chain's CDR3 is CASSLEGAKNTEAFF. The CDR3 DNA is TGTGCCAGCAGTTTAGAGGGGGCCAAGAACACTGAAGCTTTCTTT.

V gene TRBV27 combines with J gene TRBJ2-7; 11 bases align to TRBD2. Germline V gene data show CDR1 as MNHEY and CDR2 as SMNVEV (reference sequence). The CDR3 loop spans 15 amino acids. V was clipped by 6 bases and J by 7 bases; unmatched bases: 11. The CDR3 region is CASSLGTSGSEEQYF. CDR3 DNA sequence: TGTGCCAGCAGCCTAGGTACTAGCGGGAGTGAAGAGCAGTACTTC.

The genes are TRBV6-5 and TRBJ1-5, with 7 bases fitting TRBD1. Germline CDR1 and CDR2: MNHEY and SVGAGI. The CDR3 covers 15 residues. Trimming removed 4 bases from V and 1 base from J; junction bases left unmatched: 4. CDR3 residues: CASSSTGMSNQPQHF. The CDR3 coding sequence is TGTGCCAGCAGTTCGACAGGGATGAGCAATCAGCCCCAGCATTTT.

This chain links TRBV10-3 with TRBJ1-1; D is perhaps TRBD1 (5 bases). The CDR3 extends over 12 amino acids. Germline values: CDR1 ENHRY, CDR2 SYGVKD. Trimming pared 2 bases from V and 11 bases from J, leaving 12 bases between. This chain's CDR3 is CAISEAGRSAFF. Here the CDR3 DNA reads TGTGCCATCAGTGAGGCAGGGCGGTCCGCTTTCTTT.

This chain joins TRBV5-1 and TRBJ2-7; 10 bases line up with TRBD1. Germline-derived CDR1 and CDR2 are SGHRS and YFSETQ. V trimming: 0 bases; J trimming: 2 bases; junction bases outside the gene matches: 5. The CDR3 runs 16 residues. Here the CDR3 reads CASSLDVGQGAYEQYF. CDR3 bases: TGCGCCAGCAGCTTGGATGTAGGACAGGGGGCCTACGAGCAGTACTTC.

The chain has TRBV28 and TRBJ1-2, with 7 bases aligning to TRBD1. CDR3 length: 13 residues. Trimming removed 5 bases from V and 3 bases from J; junction bases left unmatched: 3. Germline CDR1 MDHEN, CDR2 SYDVKM. DNA for the CDR3: TGTGCCAGCAGTACAGGGGTCGACTATGGCTACACCTTC. Translation: CASSTGVDYGYTF.

The V and J genes are TRBV7-9 and TRBJ1-1; D might be TRBD1 (6 bases). This CDR3 has 17 residues. Germline V CDR1 and CDR2: SEHNR, FQNEAQ (reference sequence). The V and J ends lost 1 base and 1 base respectively, with 16 bases between them. This CDR3 is CASSLVSRGPGNTEAFF. CDR3 DNA: TGTGCCAGCAGCTTAGTGTCGCGGGGGCCGGGGAACACTGAAGCTTTCTTT.

The rearrangement joins TRBV5-6 to TRBJ1-1; TRBD1 aligns across 8 bases. Germline values: CDR1 SGHDT, CDR2 YYEEEE. The CDR3 totals 14 residues. V lost 3 bases, J lost 10 bases, and 11 bases stayed unmatched. Here the CDR3 DNA reads TGTGCCAGCAGCTCGGGACAGGACGTGCAAGGAGCTTTCTTT. Translated, it gives CASSSGQDVQGAFF.

V is TRBV7-3 and J is TRBJ2-5; no definite D call. Germline CDR1 reads SGHTA; CDR2 reads FQGTGA. The V end was cut by 6 bases, the J end by 5 bases, with 10 bases between. CDR3 length equals 12 residues. The CDR3 protein is CASSRPRETQYF. DNA for the CDR3: TGTGCCAGCAGTCGGCCGCGGGAGACCCAGTACTTC. The entire variable domain, with the rest obtained from reference TRBV7-3 and TRBJ2-5, is as follows: GAGVSQTPSNKVTEKGKYVELRCDPISGHTALYWYRQSLGQGPEFLIYFQGTGAADDSGLPNDRFFAVRPEGSVSTLKIQRTERGDSAVYLCASSRPRETQYFGPGTRLLVL.

This chain links TRBV4-1 with TRBJ2-5, with TRBD2 matching over 9 bases. Trimming at V came to 0 bases and at J to 5 bases, leaving 13 bases not matched to a gene. There are 18 residues in the CDR3. CDR1 is MGHRA, CDR2 YSYEKL, per germline. CDR3 region: CASSQDREFSGRPETQYF. The CDR3 DNA reads TGCGCCAGCAGCCAAGATAGGGAATTTAGCGGGAGACCGGAGACCCAGTACTTC.

The rearrangement links TRBV5-4 to TRBJ2-2, with 7 bases matching TRBD1. J gave up 3 bases and V 4 bases, and 6 bases lay outside the gene matches. The CDR3 loop spans 15 amino acids. Germline V lookup: CDR1 SGHNT, CDR2 YYREEE (reference sequence). The chain's CDR3 is CASSNIGQDTGELFF. The CDR3 DNA is TGTGCCAGCAGCAACATAGGACAGGACACCGGGGAGCTGTTTTTT.

The rearrangement links TRBV24-1 to TRBJ1-1, with TRBD1 matching over 11 bases. J gave up 5 bases and V 5 bases, and 6 bases lay outside the gene matches. CDR1 is KGHDR and CDR2 is SFDVKD in the germline V gene. The CDR3 runs to 15 residues. CDR3 in DNA: TGTGCCACCAGTGCACGGACAGGGGGCAGGACTGAAGCTTTCTTT. Amino acid sequence: CATSARTGGRTEAFF.

The chain recombines TRBV6-5 with TRBJ2-5; the match to TRBD1 covers 10 bases. V lost 1 base, J lost 2 bases, and 1 base stayed unmatched. The length of the CDR3 is 15 residues. Germline V gene data show CDR1 as MNHEY and CDR2 as SVGAGI. In DNA, the CDR3 is TGTGCCAGCAGTTACTGGGGACAGGGGCAAGAGACCCAGTACTTC. Translating gives CASSYWGQGQETQYF.

The V and J genes are TRBV7-9 and TRBJ2-7; 7 nucleotides align to TRBD1. This CDR3 contains 12 residues. Per germline, CDR1 SEHNR and CDR2 FQNEAQ (reference sequence). J was trimmed by 4 bases and V by 7 bases; bases with no gene match: 4. The DNA for the CDR3 is TGTGCCAGCACAGACAGGGATTACGAGCAGTACTTC. Translating gives CASTDRDYEQYF.